This T cell receptor (beta chain) was retrieved from a study of identical twins (dated by TCRdb to about 2016). Looking at the study overall: To test whether fetal clonotypes persist, this study deep-sequenced TCR alpha and beta repertoires from monozygotic twins, from unrelated adults of various ages, and from cord blood. To rule out contamination, replicate twin experiments were performed at different times with different library preparation protocols. What the work shows at the level of the full study, not this receptor alone: Because the same donors could not be followed over many years, the conclusions relied on cross-sectional statistical analysis. Fewer insertions were carried by abundant cord blood beta clonotypes; a weaker similar trend was observed in young adult naive repertoires, while no such trend was observed in memory repertoires. Out-of-frame TCR alpha sequences shared between twins showed an excess of low generation-probability sequences compared with coincidental sharing between unrelated individuals. Zero-insertion analyses could be partly confounded by invariant T cells such as MAIT and iNKT, though diverse VJ usage argued against such confounding for most clonotypes. In monozygotic twins, out-of-frame TCR alpha sharing was systematically underestimated by recombination models, although the models agreed with sharing between unrelated individuals. A weaker excess of twin sharing was found in beta out-of-frame sequences because the signal-to-noise ratio was lowered by fewer shared sequences.

The library was generated by 5' RACE. Sequencing instrument: Illumina HiSeq 2000. Template switching introduced a universal primer binding site; the final cDNA contained a unique molecular identifier, enabling accurate counting of TCR cDNA molecules. Specific primers in the conserved constant-segment region were used to synthesize first-strand cDNA for TCR alpha and beta chains. To control for contamination, every cDNA library was double barcoded, receiving both a SMART-Mk sample barcode and Illumina barcodes. TruSeq adapter sequences along with Illumina sample barcodes were introduced in two successive PCR steps. Sequencing of the TCR alpha and beta cDNA libraries was done on the Illumina HiSeq platform using custom primers. Per the source publication's procedure: Raw reads were processed with MiGEC to extract unique molecular identifiers, and MiXCR was used to determine CDR3 positions. For each individual, recombination models were inferred using an EM algorithm with the repgenHMM and IGoR tools. The analysis of shared clonotypes was done with the tcR package in R, with sharing normalized by the product of cloneset sizes. Out-of-frame nonproductive sequences were analyzed to study raw recombination free of thymic and clonal selection effects. TCRdb trimmed public reads at Q25 via fastp, called clones via MiXCR and kept in-frame beta chains. Every CDR3 protein is listed once, alongside the most common genes and DNA of its rows. These V and J calls rely on TCRdb rather than the paper's analysis. For this sample there are a few hundred thousand distinct CDR3 sequences; nearly 10% appear just once. Clones ranked in the top ten supply under 3.5% of the sample.

All donors were healthy Caucasians. The twin cohort consisted of three pairs of female monozygotic twins, all aged roughly 18 to 30 years. Peripheral blood mononuclear cells were used as the source from which RNA for TCR libraries was isolated. With respect to this clonotype: It has no known antigen specificity. Per-base quality was not reported, and no clone a single base away is much larger than it.

The CDR3 numbers 17 residues from cysteine through phenylalanine. The DNA shown is the 51-base CDR3, in frame from base 1. V has 4 bases trimmed and J has 5 bases trimmed; junction bases matching no gene number 10. According to the germline V gene (reference sequence), CDR1 reads LNHDA and CDR2 reads SQIVND. This sample was shared with a second study, whose subject was yellow fever vaccine responses in identical twins. As the second paper documents: According to the authors, in identical twins the way T cells responded to vaccination appeared partly convergent and partly personalized. In identical twins, the study followed T cell clones that responded to the vaccine with precision.

This receptor was obtained from a woman aged 18-29 years in good health. The sequence is built from TRBV19 and TRBJ2-2; TRBD1 aligns with 10 central bases. Sample: PBMCs. The CDR3 protein is CASSKRGTGARTGELFF. DNA sequence: TGTGCCAGTAGTAAACGAGGGACAGGGGCGAGGACCGGGGAGCTGTTTTTT.